This T cell receptor (beta chain) was identified in a study of blood T cell repertoires in COVID-19. At the level of the study: In each case, the material was cDNA or gDNA derived from T cells, B-cell-depleted T cells, or PBMCs.

Assay used: immunoSEQ multiplex PCR; TCRdb lists only in-frame clones, some missing. The table records approximately 260,000 clones, 75% to 90% of them present only once. Input material: peripheral blood. This receptor was obtained from a woman aged 40 to 50 with acute or convalescent COVID-19.

The CDR3 protein is CASSLAEGQGGSGYTF. CDR3 DNA: TGCGCCAGCAGCTTGGCCGAGGGACAGGGGGGCAGTGGCTACACCTTC. V is TRBV5-1 and J is TRBJ1-2, with 11 bases matching TRBD1. Losses at the gene ends were 0 bases for V and 7 bases for J; bases not matched to a gene: 8. The germline V gene encodes CDR1 SGHRS and CDR2 YFSETQ. This CDR3 has 16 residues. Variable domain in full (rest from reference TRBV5-1 and TRBJ1-2): KAGVTQTPRYLIKTRGQQVTLSCSPISGHRSVSWYQQTPGQGLQFLFEYFSETQRNKGNFPGRFSGRQFSNSRSEMNVSTLELGDSALYLCASSLAEGQGGSGYTFGSGTRLTVV.